This TCR beta chain comes out of a study of T cells after yellow fever vaccination (dated by TCRdb to the late 2010s). Notes on the research overall: Libraries from fractions with low cell numbers were prepared with the SMART-Seq v4 Ultra Low Input RNA kit. The cohort comprised two healthy male donors, one aged 18 to 30 and one aged 30 to 40 years. Bulk TCR alpha and beta repertoires were sequenced longitudinally to track T-cell clones before and after primary and booster YFV17D yellow fever vaccination. Blood samples were taken at several timepoints before and after primary and secondary immunization, and bulk PBMC replicates and cell subsets were isolated.

This clonotype was seen many times. Its antigen specificity is not known. No clone much larger than this one lies a single base away; base qualities are absent. V is trimmed back by 4 bases and J by 1 base, and the junction contains 7 bases that no gene match accounts for. The CDR3 measures 16 amino acids from cysteine to phenylalanine. Left in the record is the CDR3 DNA by itself, 48 bases read in frame from the first base. CDR1 and CDR2 are read off the germline V gene (reference sequence) as SGHKS and YYEKEE. TCRdb names Illumina NovaSeq 6000 as the instrument used. TCR cDNA was made using 5'RACE template switching, a step that added a universal primer site and unique molecular identifiers. Priming for cDNA synthesis came from both the TCR alpha and TCR beta constant segments. Library amplification used two PCR steps, and the second PCR step added sample barcodes and sequencing adapters. Sequencing of libraries was done on Illumina HiSeq 2500 (2x100 bp) or NovaSeq (2x150 bp). Per the source publication's procedure: MIGEC handled demultiplexing of reads and collapsing into UMI consensus sequences, while MiXCR performed V(D)J alignment. Vaccine-responding clonotypes were defined with edgeR using replicate PBMC samples, requiring FDR below 0.01 and a log2 fold change above 5 up to day 15. Bulk clonotypes were assigned CD4 or CD8 identity according to which sequenced CD4 or CD8 repertoire held them at higher abundance. TCRdb reran the public reads through fastp at Q25 and MiXCR, keeping productive beta chains. Duplicate CDR3 protein sequences are folded into a single record with the most common DNA and genes. V and J calls and clone size were set by TCRdb, not the authors. The sample table shows about 310,000 distinct CDR3 sequences, and around 3.6% are seen once. The ten largest account for about a quarter of the sample.

What the study reported, not specific to this receptor: A small fraction of clonotypes showed up in both the CD4 and CD8 compartments, probably as a result of convergent recombination. Compared with the primary T-cell response, the secondary T-cell response was weaker but faster, peaking on day 5 rather than day 15. Only two donors were included in the study, so the extent to which the findings can be generalized is limited. Because abundant contaminating clonotypes from the bulk population could be contained in FACS-sorted repertoires, computational filtering was required. After the booster, most of the clones that had expanded following primary vaccination were detected again (just under 97% of CD4 and around 87% of CD8), which suggests that memory was broadly maintained.

The treatment or condition tag for this specimen amounts to: live attenuated yellow fever vaccine strain. At every blood-draw timepoint, two biological replicates of bulk PBMCs were collected. A standard Ficoll-Paque protocol was used to isolate PBMCs from peripheral blood. RNA was extracted with TriZol from bulk PBMCs, CD4 and CD8 fractions, and dextramer-positive and dextramer-negative fractions. The source was PBMCs, collected on the day of the yellow fever booster vaccination. Recombination linked TRBV5-5 to TRBJ2-3, and 9 junctional nucleotides match TRBD2. This TCR derives from a man younger than 35 who received the YFV17D yellow fever vaccine. The sequenced DNA is TGTGCCAGCAGCCTAGGGACTAGCACCCGCACAGATACGCAGTATTTT. Its product reads: CASSLGTSTRTDTQYF.